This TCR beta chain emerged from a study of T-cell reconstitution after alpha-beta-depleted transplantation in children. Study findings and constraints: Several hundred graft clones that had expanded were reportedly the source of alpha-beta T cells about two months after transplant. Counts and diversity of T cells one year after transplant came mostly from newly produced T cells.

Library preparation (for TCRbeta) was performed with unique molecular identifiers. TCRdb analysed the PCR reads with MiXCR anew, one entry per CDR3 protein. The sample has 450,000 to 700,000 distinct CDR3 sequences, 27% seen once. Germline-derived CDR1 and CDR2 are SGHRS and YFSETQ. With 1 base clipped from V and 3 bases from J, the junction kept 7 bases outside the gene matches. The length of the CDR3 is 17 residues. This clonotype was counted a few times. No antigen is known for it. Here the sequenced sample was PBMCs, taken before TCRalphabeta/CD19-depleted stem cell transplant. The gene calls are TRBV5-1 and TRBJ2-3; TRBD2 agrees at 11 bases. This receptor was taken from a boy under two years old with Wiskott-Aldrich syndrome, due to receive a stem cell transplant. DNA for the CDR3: TGCGCCAGCAGCTTGACGACTAGCGGGACTTATACAGATACGCAGTATTTT. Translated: CASSLTTSGTYTDTQYF. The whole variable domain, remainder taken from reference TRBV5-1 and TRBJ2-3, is KAGVTQTPRYLIKTRGQQVTLSCSPISGHRSVSWYQQTPGQGLQFLFEYFSETQRNKGNFPGRFSGRQFSNSRSEMNVSTLELGDSALYLCASSLTTSGTYTDTQYFGPGTRLTVL.